This T cell receptor (beta chain) was documented in a study of T cell changes during pregnancy in multiple sclerosis. Clones were sequenced by immunoSEQ multiplex PCR, and TCRdb holds only the in-frame ones, with some missing. The repertoire holds around 56,000 clones, with 70% to 90% as singletons. Trimming cost V 2 bases and J 7 bases, with 12 bases left between them. From germline, CDR1 is GTSNPN and CDR2 SVGIG (reference sequence). CDR3 length equals 14 residues. The chain couples TRBV30 to TRBJ1-6, with D perhaps matching TRBD1 (5 bases). Material: CD4+ T cells from peripheral blood mononuclear cells, obtained in the third trimester of pregnancy. The sequence was obtained from a female donor with multiple sclerosis, enrolled in a pregnancy study. As DNA, the CDR3 is TGTGCCTGGAGTCTTATAGGGGCCAATTCACCCCTCCACTTT. Amino acids: CAWSLIGANSPLHF.